This T cell receptor beta chain was identified in a study of cytomegalovirus exposure and HLA in healthy donors. Study-level results: Rare TCR sequences dominated, though some public TCRs recurred in many donors.

The CDR3 length is 19 residues. Germline CDR1 and CDR2: LNHNV and YYDKDF (reference sequence). V lost 2 bases and J lost 5; bases outside the gene matches: 9. The PCR used 60 Vbeta and 13 Jbeta primers. Method: immunoSEQ multiplex PCR; TCRdb's copy keeps in-frame clones and lacks some. The data show about 180,000 clones, over 75% seen once. Concerning this clone: Its antigen is unknown.

The sequence was collected from a man aged 40-49 years in good health and CMV-seropositive. The sequenced sample was PBMCs. V is TRBV15 and J is TRBJ2-1, with 16 bases fitting TRBD2. CDR3 bases: TGTGCCACCAGCAGACCCCTGGGACTAGCGGGAGGGCGTGACAATGAGCAGTTCTTC. Protein sequence: CATSRPLGLAGGRDNEQFF.